This T cell receptor (beta chain) was recovered during a study of shared clonotypes between healthy human individuals. General study findings and limits: The authors sampled blood alone, and tissue repertoires likely differ. Relative to clonotypes present in all four donors, those not shared had lower generation probabilities.

Naive CD8 cells were CD45RO-negative, positively selected for CCR7, excluding terminally differentiated effector memory CD45RA+ cells. Adult Caucasians living in Nashville, Tennessee made up all of the donors. Produced via immunoSEQ multiplex PCR; TCRdb's table is partial and in-frame only. The table has about 2.1 million clones, 93% seen once; the top ten hold 1.5% to 2%. Points on this clone: Antigen: not known.

The receptor was isolated from a man aged 18 to 29 in good health. Some clones in this sample may be carry-over from other donors' samples. Sequencing used naive CD8+ T cells from PBMCs.

The CDR3 bases are TGTGCCAGCAGTCAAGGACAGGGCGTGGCCACTGAAGCTTTCTTT. Translation: CASSQGQGVATEAFF. The gene calls are TRBV27 and TRBJ1-1; 8 bases line up with TRBD1. Germline V CDR1 and CDR2: MNHEY, SMNVEV (reference sequence). V gave up 5 bases and J gave up 4 bases; unmatched junction bases: 9. This CDR3 contains 15 residues.